Here is one T cell receptor (beta chain) with its context. Its antigen is as yet unknown. TCRdb reanalysed the 5' RACE reads using MiXCR and keeps one entry per CDR3 protein. The data show fewer than 350,000 distinct CDR3 sequences, 8.7% seen once. The data were obtained in a study of T cells after yellow fever vaccination. Study outcomes and limitations: Relatively few clonotypes were ones that appeared in both CD4 and CD8 compartments. Most primary-vaccination clones reappeared after the booster (about 96% CD4, about 90% CD8). Within FACS-sorted repertoires, abundant clonotypes contaminating from the bulk population could be present.

CDR1 MGHRA and CDR2 YSYEKL come from the germline V gene. Trimming shortened V by 4 bases and J by 4 bases, and 26 bases separated the two germline ends. The CDR3 is made up of 20 amino acids. This rearrangement joins TRBV4-1 to TRBJ1-6; D is uncertain. This sample comprised PBMCs, obtained on the day of the first yellow fever vaccination. This clonotype originated in a man aged 18-30 years who received the YFV17D yellow fever vaccine. The CDR3 loop is CASSPKVWQEMLGYNSPLHF. In DNA, the CDR3 is TGCGCCAGCAGCCCAAAAGTTTGGCAGGAGATGTTGGGATATAATTCACCCCTCCACTTT.